Listed below are T cell receptor beta chains from one sample, sequenced in a study of shared clonotypes between healthy human individuals. Sequenced by immunoSEQ multiplex PCR; TCRdb stores in-frame clones only, minus some. Altogether about 490,000 clones are present, approximately 84% being singletons, with the ten largest covering 10% to 15%. The sample consisted of PBMCs. The receptors derive from a woman aged 35 to 49 in good health. Some clones in this sample may be carry-over from other donors' samples. Each CDR3 is given without its conserved first and last residue. The order of the fields is V gene, J gene, CDR3 protein.

TRBV29-1	TRBJ2-7	SVAGSQSSYEQY
TRBV7-9	TRBJ2-7	ASSPVAGDYEQY
TRBV5-1	TRBJ2-5	ASSSYRQDHLTETQY
TRBV6-6	TRBJ2-7	ASSYASGGRYYEQY
TRBV25-1	TRBJ2-7	ASRQGSGYEQY
TRBV6-6	TRBJ2-7	ASSGPGAGEQY
TRBV11-2	TRBJ1-6	ASTLRTDSPLH
TRBV7-2	TRBJ2-3	ASSSPPIDTQY
TRBV7-8	TRBJ1-5	ASSLSLDPYNQPQH
TRBV2	TRBJ1-5	ASRRGVSNQPQH
TRBV15	TRBJ2-7	ATSRDRGLAGEQY
TRBV19	TRBJ1-5	ASQWGGVGNQPQH
TRBV5-1	TRBJ1-1	ASSFLGPGGDTEAF
TRBV6-6	TRBJ1-1	ASSPGRPLNTEAF
TRBV30	TRBJ1-5	AWSETGNFKVQH
TRBV29-1	TRBJ2-1	SAGKREAGNEQF
TRBV5-1	TRBJ2-2	ASSFGGSNTGELF
TRBV10-3	TRBJ2-1	AIRTGTGNTNGQF
TRBV6-1	TRBJ2-5	ASSEIRQGGETQY
TRBV18	TRBJ2-7	ASSRSGTGSSYEQY
TRBV7-2	TRBJ2-1	ASSLVASSYNEQF
TRBV5-5	TRBJ2-7	ASSLVAGGSYEQY
TRBV7-3	TRBJ2-5	ASSLDRDQETQY
TRBV2	TRBJ2-2	ASRGDSNTGELF
TRBV28	TRBJ2-2	ASSLRGAAGELF
TRBV18	TRBJ1-3	ASSPQEGGNTIY
TRBV27	TRBJ2-7	ASRPSGRNYEQY
TRBV7-9	TRBJ1-1	ASSLSGDTEAF
TRBV12-5	TRBJ1-5	ASAGPGGQPQH
TRBV11-2	TRBJ1-2	ASSHRRGVWDGYT
TRBV7-6	TRBJ2-1	ASSLRWLAGDEQF
TRBV28	TRBJ2-7	ASSLIMRVNEQY
TRBV19	TRBJ2-5	ASSPRGGLAGGLQETQY
TRBV6-5	TRBJ2-7	ASSYDRAPYEQY
TRBV10-3	TRBJ1-5	AISESNDQPQH
TRBV7-9	TRBJ1-2	ASSHTQANYGYT
TRBV27	TRBJ1-2	ASRGLSANYGYT
TRBV5-1	TRBJ2-7	SSSSTGTESYEQY
TRBV15	TRBJ2-7	ATSRDLFYEQY
TRBV7-9	TRBJ1-3	ASSPSLDSYVRNTIY
TRBV11-2	TRBJ1-1	ASSLIGTEAF
TRBV11-2	TRBJ1-5	ASSLDGLPNQPQH
TRBV10-3	TRBJ1-5	AISEGLEQPQH
TRBV20-1	TRBJ1-2	SARDSYGYT
TRBV7-9	TRBJ2-1	ASSSRGDSSSYNEQF
TRBV11-3	TRBJ2-5	ASSQGDRGSETQY
TRBV9	TRBJ2-7	ASSGTTYEQY
TRBV14	TRBJ2-1	ASSQGTLIPPNEQF
TRBV5-5	TRBJ1-1	ASSRTGRYTEAF
TRBV11-2	TRBJ2-3	ASSLDRMTDTQY
TRBV7-3	TRBJ2-2	ASSSTWFASTGELF
TRBV21-1	TRBJ2-1	AWGGSYNEQF
TRBV18	TRBJ2-2	ASSFETGELF
TRBV30	TRBJ2-2	AWSPQGFTGELF
TRBV7-9	TRBJ1-5	ASSHTGVDQPQH